The TCR beta chain described here comes from a study of control samples from healthy donors and cancer patients. The data were produced by immunoSEQ multiplex PCR, yet TCRdb's version contains in-frame clones alone and is incomplete. The table lists 150,000 or so clones, about 94% of them singletons. CDR1 and CDR2 from the germline V gene are LGHDT and YNNKEL (reference sequence). Trimming stripped 6 bases from V and 4 bases from J, with 12 bases between. The CDR3 runs 13 residues. This chain uses TRBV3-1 (or the pseudogene TRBV3-2) with TRBJ1-2; tentative D call: TRBD1 (6 bases). The sequence was obtained from a woman between 55 and 75 years old in good health. Sequencing used blood. This chain's CDR3 is CASRPGAGYGYTF. The CDR3 DNA reads as TGTGCCAGCAGACCAGGGGCGGGCTATGGCTACACCTTC.